This TCR beta chain was retrieved from a study of cytomegalovirus exposure and HLA in healthy donors. Findings and caveats of the study: In a later analysis, HLA-associated beta chains showed higher expansion and lower generation probabilities than comparable chains.

Turning to this clone: Its antigen remains unknown.

PCR amplification relied on 60 Vbeta primers (plus 13 Jbeta primers). Profiling relied on immunoSEQ multiplex PCR, and the TCRdb table lists in-frame clones only, not all of them. This repertoire includes some 130,000 clones. Healthy bone marrow donors made up the donors. The CDR3 consists of 12 residues. Germline CDR1 and CDR2: MDHEN and SYDVKM. V lost 5 bases, J lost 7 bases, and 11 bases lay in between. The V and J genes are TRBV28 and TRBJ1-2; tentative D call: TRBD1 (6 bases). The sequencing input was PBMCs. This TCR came from a man between 18 and 35 years old in good health and CMV-seronegative. This chain's CDR3 is CASSTQGIGYTF. In nucleotides, the CDR3 is TGTGCCAGCAGTACACAGGGAATTGGCTACACCTTC.